This is a list of T cell receptor beta chains from one sample in a study of T cell responses to AZD1222 COVID-19 vaccine. Sequencing used immunoSEQ multiplex PCR; TCRdb keeps in-frame clones, though not all of them. The table includes some 100,000 clones, about 93% detected once. The sample was peripheral blood, taken on day 0 of AZD1222 vaccination. The receptors originated from an adult in good health. CDR3s include the opening cysteine and the closing phenylalanine or tryptophan. The D gene is left open where the match is weak. Only part of the rows carry a size: once, few, many, or a class if the clone is expanded.

V gene	D gene	clone size	J gene	CDR3 DNA	CDR3 protein
TRBV15	-	-	TRBJ1-1	TGTGCCACCAGCAGTAACCACCCCCGGGACGGCGTGCCAGCTTTCTTT	CATSSNHPRDGVPAFF
TRBV18	TRBD1	-	TRBJ1-6	TGTGCCAGCTCACCACGTACGGTAGGGGGCGGAAATTCACCCCTCCACTTT	CASSPRTVGGGNSPLHF
TRBV4-1	-	once	TRBJ1-2	TGCGCCAGCAGCCAAGGGGCAGGGAGCTATGGCTACACCTTC	CASSQGAGSYGYTF
TRBV6-1	-	-	TRBJ1-1	TGTGCCAGCAGTGAAAGAGTGTCGGGCATGAACACTGAAGCTTTCTTT	CASSERVSGMNTEAFF
TRBV9	-	few	TRBJ1-4	TGTGCCAGCAGCGTAGACGATCGGGTACCTAATGAAAAACTGTTTTTT	CASSVDDRVPNEKLFF
TRBV18	-	-	TRBJ1-2	TGTGCCAGCTCACTACGGGACACTACTTACACCTTC	CASSLRDTTYTF
TRBV11-2	TRBD2	-	TRBJ2-5	TGTGCCAGCAGCTTAGAGGCGGGAGCTAGGGAGACCCAGTACTTC	CASSLEAGARETQYF
TRBV20-1	-	-	TRBJ1-4	TGCAGTGCTAGTGGCGGGCGGGAGAAACTGTTTTTT	CSASGGREKLFF
TRBV27	TRBD2	once	TRBJ2-7	TGTGCCAGCAGGGGACTAGCGGGACGCTCCTACGAGCAGTACTTC	CASRGLAGRSYEQYF
TRBV7-9	-	-	TRBJ2-1	TGTGCCAGCAGCACGGGCCCAGGGGAAAGGAATGAGCAGTTCTTC	CASSTGPGERNEQFF
TRBV21-1	-	-	TRBJ2-2	TGTGCCAGCAGCAAAGCGGGGCGGGAGGGCACCGGGGAGCTGTTTTTT	CASSKAGREGTGELFF
TRBV6-6	TRBD1	-	TRBJ1-4	TGTGCCAGCAGACTGGGACAGGGACTTTATGAAAAACTGTTTTTT	CASRLGQGLYEKLFF
TRBV5-1	-	-	TRBJ2-2	TGCGCCAGCAGCGGGGGGACAGCGAACACCGGGGAGCTGTTTTTT	CASSGGTANTGELFF
TRBV7-3	TRBD1	-	TRBJ2-2	TGTGCCAGCAGCCCGACAGGGCCCCTGAACACCGGGGAGCTGTTTTTT	CASSPTGPLNTGELFF
TRBV27	TRBD1	-	TRBJ1-3	TGTGCCAGCAGTCCCTATTGGGACAGGGGGTGGGACACCATATATTTT	CASSPYWDRGWDTIYF
TRBV5-1	TRBD1	-	TRBJ1-2	TGCGCCAGCAGCCCCGGGACAGCCACTGAGAGCTACACCTTC	CASSPGTATESYTF
TRBV7-9	-	-	TRBJ1-1	TGTGCCAGCAGCTCCTTCGGACTGAACACTGAAGCTTTCTTT	CASSSFGLNTEAFF
TRBV19	TRBD1	few	TRBJ1-6	TGTGCCAGTAGTCCGGAGGGACAGTATGGTTCGTCCCTCCACTTT	CASSPEGQYGSSLHF
TRBV30	-	-	TRBJ1-5	TGTGCCTGGAGTGTCCAAACAAACCTCCAGCCCCAGCATTTT	CAWSVQTNLQPQHF
TRBV14	-	-	TRBJ2-1	TGTGCCAGCAGCCAAGCAGGCAACAATGAGCAGTTCTTC	CASSQAGNNEQFF
TRBV27	TRBD2	-	TRBJ2-3	TGTGCCAGCAGCAGAGGACTAGCGGGAGTGTTGGGGACAGATACGCAGTATTTT	CASSRGLAGVLGTDTQYF
TRBV5-5	-	-	TRBJ1-1	TGTGCCAGCAGTCCCAACAGGGATAGAACTGAAGCTTTCTTT	CASSPNRDRTEAFF